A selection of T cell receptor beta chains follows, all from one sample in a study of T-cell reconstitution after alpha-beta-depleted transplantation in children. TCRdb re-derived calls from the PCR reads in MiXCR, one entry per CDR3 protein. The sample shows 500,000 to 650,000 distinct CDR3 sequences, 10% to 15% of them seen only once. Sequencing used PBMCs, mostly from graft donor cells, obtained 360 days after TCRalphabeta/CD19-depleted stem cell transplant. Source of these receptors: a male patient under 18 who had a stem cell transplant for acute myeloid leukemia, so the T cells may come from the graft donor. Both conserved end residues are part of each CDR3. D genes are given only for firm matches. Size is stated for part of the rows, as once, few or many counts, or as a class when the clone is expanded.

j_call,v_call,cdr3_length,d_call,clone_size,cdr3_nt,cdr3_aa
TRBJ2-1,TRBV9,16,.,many,TGTGCCAGCAGCTCCTCAACTATTTCCATCTACAATGAGCAGTTCTTC,CASSSSTISIYNEQFF
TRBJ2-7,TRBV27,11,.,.,TGTGCCAGCAGTTTAAATTCGTGGCAGTACTTC,CASSLNSWQYF
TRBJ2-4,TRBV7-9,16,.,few,TGTGCCAGCAGCCCCCCCGTCCAGGGTAGACAAAACATTCAGTACTTC,CASSPPVQGRQNIQYF
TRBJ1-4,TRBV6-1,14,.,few,TGTGCCAGCACCTGGACAGTTGGGCATGAAAAACTGTTTTTT,CASTWTVGHEKLFF
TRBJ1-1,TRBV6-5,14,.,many,TGTGCCAGCAGTTACGCCCCAGGGAACACTGAAGCTTTCTTT,CASSYAPGNTEAFF
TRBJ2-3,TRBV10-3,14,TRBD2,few,TGTGCCATCATTAAGCGGGAGGATTCGGATACGCAGTATTTT,CAIIKREDSDTQYF
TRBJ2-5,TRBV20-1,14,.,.,TGCAGTGCTAGTGGGGCGCCGGTGGGATCGGCCCAGTACTTC,CSASGAPVGSAQYF
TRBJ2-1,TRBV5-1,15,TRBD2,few,TGCGCCAGCAGCCCGGGACTAGTTACCCACAATGAGCAGTTCTTC,CASSPGLVTHNEQFF
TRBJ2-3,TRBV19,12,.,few,TGTGCCAGTAGTCGGGGGGCCGGAACGCAGTATTTT,CASSRGAGTQYF
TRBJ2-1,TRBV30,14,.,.,TGTGCCTGGAGTGAAATATATGGGGGCAATGAGCAGTTCTTC,CAWSEIYGGNEQFF
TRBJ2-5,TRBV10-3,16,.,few,TGTGCCATCAGTCCGTCTTCAGGACGGATCCAAGAGACCCAGTACTTC,CAISPSSGRIQETQYF
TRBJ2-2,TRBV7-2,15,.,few,TGTGCCAGCAGCTTAAGGCAGTTAAGCACCGGGGAGCTGTTTTTT,CASSLRQLSTGELFF
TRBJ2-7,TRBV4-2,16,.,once,TGTGCCAGCAGCCAAGATAGTTGGGCGGACTCCTACGAGCAGTACTTC,CASSQDSWADSYEQYF
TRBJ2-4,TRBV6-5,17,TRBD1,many,TGTGCCAGCAGCTTAGGACAGGGGGCAAGGGCCAAAAACATTCAGTACTTC,CASSLGQGARAKNIQYF
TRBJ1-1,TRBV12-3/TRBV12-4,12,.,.,TGTGCCAGCCGCAGGCTTAACACTGAAGCTTTCTTT,CASRRLNTEAFF
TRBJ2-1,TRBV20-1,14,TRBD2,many,TGCAGTGCTAGAAGGACTAGCGGCTACAATGAGCAGTTCTTC,CSARRTSGYNEQFF
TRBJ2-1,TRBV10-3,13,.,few,TGTGCCACCTCTGCCGGCCTAAGCAATGAGCAGTTCTTC,CATSAGLSNEQFF
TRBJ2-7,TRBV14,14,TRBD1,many,TGTGCCAGCAGATCACGGGACAGATCCTACGAGCAGTACTTC,CASRSRDRSYEQYF
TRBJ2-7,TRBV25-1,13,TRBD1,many,TGTGCCAGCCGGACAGGGACCCTTGAGGAGCAGTACTTC,CASRTGTLEEQYF
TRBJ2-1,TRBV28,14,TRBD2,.,TGTGCCAGCAAGGGGACCTCACAGCGGGAGGAGCAGTTCTTC,CASKGTSQREEQFF
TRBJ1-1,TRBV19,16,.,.,TGTGCCAGTAGTCTTCGATACGGAGGAATGAACACTGAAGCTTTCTTT,CASSLRYGGMNTEAFF
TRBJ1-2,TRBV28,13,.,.,TGTGCCAGCAGTTTACTAGAGGGCTATGGCTACACCTTC,CASSLLEGYGYTF
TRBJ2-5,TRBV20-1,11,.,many,TGCAGTGCACTACACCAAGAGACCCAGTACTTC,CSALHQETQYF
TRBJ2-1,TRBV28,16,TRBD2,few,TGTGCCAGCAATAATGTGGGCGGGAGGCCCTACAATGAGCAGTTCTTC,CASNNVGGRPYNEQFF
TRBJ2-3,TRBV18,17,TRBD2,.,TGTGCCAGCTCACCCTTGGGACTAGCGGGAGGCACAGATACGCAGTATTTT,CASSPLGLAGGTDTQYF
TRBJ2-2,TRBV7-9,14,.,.,TGTGCCAGCAGCATCGGGACGGACACCGGGGAGCTGTTTTTT,CASSIGTDTGELFF
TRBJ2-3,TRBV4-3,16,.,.,TGCGCCAGCAGCCATCTTTATCCGGGATTGGGAGATACGCAGTATTTT,CASSHLYPGLGDTQYF
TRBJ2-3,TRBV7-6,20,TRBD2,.,TGTGCCAGCAGCTTAGTTGTAAGGAGTGGAGCGGGAGCTAGCACAGATACGCAGTATTTT,CASSLVVRSGAGASTDTQYF
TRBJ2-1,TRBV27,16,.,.,TGTGCCAGCAGTCCATTTCTAGATGGCTCCTACAATGAGCAGTTCTTC,CASSPFLDGSYNEQFF
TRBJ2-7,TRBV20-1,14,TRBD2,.,TGCAGTGCTAGAGAATTAGCGGGAGAATGGGAGCAGTACTTC,CSARELAGEWEQYF
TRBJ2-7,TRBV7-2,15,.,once,TGTGCCAGCAGCGCGATGTCGGGGTTGCTCTACGAGCAGTACTTC,CASSAMSGLLYEQYF
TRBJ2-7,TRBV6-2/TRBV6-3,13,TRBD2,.,TGTGCCAGCAGGTCTAGCGGGAGGTTTGAGCAGTACTTC,CASRSSGRFEQYF
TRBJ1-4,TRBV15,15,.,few,TGTGCCACCAGCAGGGACGGTGCAACTAATGAAAAACTGTTTTTT,CATSRDGATNEKLFF
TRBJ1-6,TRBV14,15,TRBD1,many,TGTGCCAGCAGCCAAGCGACAGGGTTCGCTTCACCCCTCCACTTT,CASSQATGFASPLHF
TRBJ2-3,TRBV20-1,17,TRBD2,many,TGCAGTGCTAGAGATGTCGGCGGACTAGCGGGAGTAGATACGCAGTATTTT,CSARDVGGLAGVDTQYF
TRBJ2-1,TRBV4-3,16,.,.,TGCGCCAGCAGCCCTGGGGCAGGGAACTCCTACAATGAGCAGTTCTTC,CASSPGAGNSYNEQFF
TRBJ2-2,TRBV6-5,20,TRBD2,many,TGTGCCAGCAGTTCCGAACCCCCTCTTTCCCTAGCGGGAGTCACCGGGGAGCTGTTTTTT,CASSSEPPLSLAGVTGELFF
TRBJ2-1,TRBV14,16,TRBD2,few,TGTGCCAGCAGCCTGAAGGTGGTAGCGGGAAAGAATGAGCAGTTCTTC,CASSLKVVAGKNEQFF
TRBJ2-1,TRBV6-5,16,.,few,TGTGCCAGCAGTTACGGCCTGGGGCAGGGCCCCAGTGAGCAGTTCTTC,CASSYGLGQGPSEQFF
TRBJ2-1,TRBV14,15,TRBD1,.,TGTGCCAGCAGCCCGGGACAGCGGATACTCAATGAGCAGTTCTTC,CASSPGQRILNEQFF